The T cell receptor (beta chain) under discussion was sequenced for a study of cytomegalovirus exposure and HLA in healthy donors. There are a few counts of this clone. The germline CDR1 and CDR2 sequences are SGHAT and FQNNGV. The CDR3 is 16 residues long. The V and J ends lost 3 bases and 2 bases respectively, with 15 bases between them. Primers for the PCR totalled 60 Vbeta and 13 Jbeta. The data were produced by immunoSEQ multiplex PCR, yet TCRdb's version contains in-frame clones alone and is incomplete. The table has approximately 100,000 clones, over 9.5% seen once. Material for sequencing was PBMCs. This clonotype was obtained from a man in his forties in good health and CMV-seropositive. The chain couples TRBV11-2 to TRBJ2-3; possible D gene TRBD2, 5 bases. Here the CDR3 DNA reads TGTGCCAGCAGCTTGGGTAGCGCCTACCTCACAGATACGCAGTATTTT. Its translation: CASSLGSAYLTDTQYF.